Listed here are 10 T cell receptor beta chains from one sample, sequenced in a study of human T cells and chemical hapten exposure. The time point: patch test 3, about 24 weeks after DPC sensitization. Noted treatment: therapeutic diphenylcyclopropenone sensitization with weekly scalp DPC. One entry per CDR3 protein results from TCRdb running MiXCR on the RACE reads. The sample holds 150,000 to 200,000 distinct CDR3 sequences, about 27% seen once. The sequences come from whole blood, collected in connection with sensitization to the hapten diphenylcyclopropenone (DPC). All receptors come from a woman aged 18-30 years with alopecia areata. Some clones in this sample may be carry-over from other donors' samples.

This clonotype has a count of ten or more. This chain joins TRBV4-1 and TRBJ2-3, with D perhaps matching TRBD2 (6 bases). Germline CDR1 and CDR2: MGHRA and YSYEKL. The CDR3 consists of 16 residues. The V end was cut by 1 base, the J end by 0 bases, with 11 bases between. Here the CDR3 DNA reads TGCGCCAGCAGCCAAGTGGCGGGAACTAGCACAGATACGCAGTATTTT. Amino acids: CASSQVAGTSTDTQYF.

The chain links TRBV9 to TRBJ2-1, with TRBD2 identical over 14 bases. Germline CDR1 and CDR2: SGDLS and YYNGEE. This CDR3 comprises 15 residues. V lost 3 bases, J lost 8 bases, and 4 bases stayed unmatched. The CDR3 coding sequence is TGTGCCAGCAGCGCGGGACTAGCGGGAGTGGATGAGCAGTTCTTC. Translated: CASSAGLAGVDEQFF.

The genes are TRBV11-2 and TRBJ1-6; D remains unclear. V was trimmed by 2 bases and J by 11 bases, leaving 10 bases between them. This CDR3 is built from 13 residues. CDR1 and CDR2 (germline): SGHAT, FQNNGV. The CDR3 region is CASSLIRDAPLHF. The CDR3 region has the DNA TGTGCCAGCAGCTTAATTAGGGATGCACCCCTCCACTTT. The variable domain in full, with the rest retrieved from reference TRBV11-2 and TRBJ1-6, is EAGVAQSPRYKIIEKRQSVAFWCNPISGHATLYWYQQILGQGPKLLIQFQNNGVVDDSQLPKDRFSAERLKGVDSTLKIQPAKLEDSAVYLCASSLIRDAPLHFGNGTRLTVT.

This clonotype was counted between two and nine times. The rearrangement uses TRBV6-5 and TRBJ2-7; the D gene is possibly TRBD1 (6 bases). The CDR3 totals 14 residues. Germline V gene data show CDR1 as MNHEY and CDR2 as SVGAGI. V shed 2 bases and J shed 0 bases, with 8 bases lying between them. CDR3 in DNA: TGTGCCAGCAGTTACAGGGGGAGCTCCTACGAGCAGTACTTC. Translation: CASSYRGSSYEQYF.

The rearrangement uses TRBV4-1 and TRBJ1-2; 9 positions agree with TRBD1. Germline V gene data show CDR1 as MGHRA and CDR2 as YSYEKL. Trimming cost V 4 bases and J 6 bases; bases outside gene matches: 12. CDR3 size: 16 residues. CDR3 bases: TGCGCCAGCAGCCGCCCTTCCGGGACAGGGAGGAATGGCTACACCTTC. It encodes CASSRPSGTGRNGYTF.

J is TRBJ2-1 and V is TRBV29-1; 8 bases are a match to TRBD2. The CDR3 totals 16 residues. CDR1 SQVTM and CDR2 ANQGSEA come from the germline V gene. Trimming took 1 base from V and 4 from J; bases not matched to a gene: 9. The DNA for the CDR3 is TGCAGCGTTGAAGGCGGCGGTAGCGGGGATTACAATGAGCAGTTCTTC. Its protein product is CSVEGGGSGDYNEQFF.

V usage is TRBV7-9 and J usage is TRBJ2-7; 7 bases are shared with TRBD1. The CDR3 covers 14 residues. Germline trimming cut 5 bases from V and 0 bases from J; bases unmatched to any gene: 4. The germline V gene has CDR1 SEHNR and CDR2 FQNEAQ (reference sequence). This chain's CDR3 is CASSHRDSSYEQYF. The CDR3 bases are TGTGCCAGCAGCCACCGGGACAGCTCCTACGAGCAGTACTTC.

This chain joins TRBV4-1 and TRBJ2-7; 13 bases align to TRBD2. V shed 4 bases and J 4 bases; nucleotides not matched to a gene: 4. The CDR3 contains 15 residues. In germline, CDR1 is MGHRA, CDR2 YSYEKL. CDR3 nucleotide sequence: TGCGCCAGCAGCCCACTAGCGGGAGGGCCTTACGAGCAGTACTTC. It is translated as CASSPLAGGPYEQYF.

This clonotype was seen a few times. The CDR3 DNA follows: TGCGCCAGCTCCTGGGGCGGCGGGGCCCAGTACTTC. Its protein product is CASSWGGGAQYF. The genes are TRBV10-2 and TRBJ2-5; D might be TRBD2 (6 bases). This CDR3 has 12 residues. The V gene lost 8 bases and the J gene lost 9 bases, with 16 bases spanning the gap. CDR1 is WSHSY, CDR2 SAAADI, per germline.

The rearrangement joins TRBV9 to TRBJ2-2; TRBD1 matches 8 bases. Germline CDR1 is SGDLS and CDR2 is YYNGEE. The CDR3 is 16 amino acids. Unmatched junction bases numbered 7, after V lost 3 bases and J lost 3 bases. The CDR3 loop is CASSAGTGAYTGELFF. As DNA, the CDR3 is TGTGCCAGCAGCGCCGGGACAGGAGCATACACCGGGGAGCTGTTTTTT.